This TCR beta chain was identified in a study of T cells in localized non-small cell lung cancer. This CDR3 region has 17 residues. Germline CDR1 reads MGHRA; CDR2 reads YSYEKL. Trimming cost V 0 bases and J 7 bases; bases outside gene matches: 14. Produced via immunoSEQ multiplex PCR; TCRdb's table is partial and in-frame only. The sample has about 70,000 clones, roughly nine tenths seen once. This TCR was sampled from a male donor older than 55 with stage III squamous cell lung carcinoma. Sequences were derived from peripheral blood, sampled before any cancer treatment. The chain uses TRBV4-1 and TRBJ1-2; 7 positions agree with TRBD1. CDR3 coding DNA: TGCGCCAGCAGCCAAGATTCGACAGGGTTACCCTATAGTGGCTACACCTTC. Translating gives CASSQDSTGLPYSGYTF.